Listed below are T cell receptor beta chains from one sample, sequenced in a study of blood T cell repertoires in COVID-19. The repertoire was sequenced with immunoSEQ multiplex PCR; TCRdb's copy has only in-frame clones and lacks some. The repertoire consists of about 220,000 clones, with 80% to 90% occurring once and the leading ten covering roughly 0.7%. The sequenced sample was peripheral blood. These TCRs come from a middle-aged man with acute or convalescent COVID-19. CDR3s include the opening cysteine and the closing phenylalanine or tryptophan. Fields, in order: J gene, D gene, V gene, CDR3 protein. A D gene is named only where the DNA matches it firmly.

j_gene: TRBJ1-1; d_gene: TRBD1; v_gene: TRBV5-1; CDR3aa: CASSLGDRPNTEAFF
j_gene: TRBJ2-3; d_gene: TRBD2; v_gene: TRBV27; CDR3aa: CASSPGEAGEGDTQYF
j_gene: TRBJ1-3; d_gene: NA; v_gene: TRBV7-6; CDR3aa: CASSLAFSQGGNTIYF
j_gene: TRBJ2-3; d_gene: NA; v_gene: TRBV4-2; CDR3aa: CASSQEREGADTQYF
j_gene: TRBJ2-7; d_gene: NA; v_gene: TRBV11-2; CDR3aa: CASSLQTVSYEQYF
j_gene: TRBJ2-7; d_gene: NA; v_gene: TRBV9; CDR3aa: CASSDRGAEQYF
j_gene: TRBJ2-1; d_gene: TRBD2; v_gene: TRBV27; CDR3aa: CASSRGRALNEQFF
j_gene: TRBJ2-3; d_gene: NA; v_gene: TRBV7-6; CDR3aa: CASSSRGTDTQYF
j_gene: TRBJ2-7; d_gene: TRBD2; v_gene: TRBV12-3/TRBV12-4; CDR3aa: CASSLGLAGEQYF
j_gene: TRBJ2-1; d_gene: TRBD1; v_gene: TRBV11-3; CDR3aa: CASSFRPGTGINEQFF
j_gene: TRBJ2-1; d_gene: NA; v_gene: TRBV29-1; CDR3aa: CSVPGIQNEQFF
j_gene: TRBJ2-5; d_gene: TRBD1; v_gene: TRBV5-6; CDR3aa: CASSLVDRGGQETQYF
j_gene: TRBJ2-7; d_gene: NA; v_gene: TRBV5-4; CDR3aa: CASSLMVGLPESF
j_gene: TRBJ1-1; d_gene: TRBD1; v_gene: TRBV5-1; CDR3aa: CASSLWATGGTEAFF